The 18 T cell receptor beta chains given below trace back to one sample, sequenced in a study of blood T cell repertoires in COVID-19. Here immunoSEQ multiplex PCR was the method, and the copy in TCRdb shows in-frame clones only, minus some. The table lists 200,000 or so clones, approximately 80% of them singletons, with more than 9% in the top ten. Sequenced material: peripheral blood. Receptor source: a woman older than 75 with acute or convalescent COVID-19.

V gene TRBV10-2 combines with J gene TRBJ1-2, with 9 bases aligning to TRBD1. The CDR3 covers 16 residues. J gave up 7 bases and V 5 bases, and 14 bases lay outside the gene matches. Germline V gene lookup returns CDR1 WSHSY and CDR2 SAAADI. The CDR3 here is CASSPGTGPTPPGYTF. Written as DNA, the CDR3 is TGCGCCAGCAGTCCCGGGACAGGGCCAACTCCCCCTGGCTACACCTTC.

The gene calls are TRBV3-1 (or the pseudogene TRBV3-2) and TRBJ2-7; TRBD1 is a possible D gene (6 bases). The CDR3 contains 15 residues. Germline V CDR1 and CDR2: LGHDT, YNNKEL (reference sequence). V was pared by 0 bases and J by 3 bases, with 12 bases between. The CDR3: CASSQEPQGIYEQYF. The CDR3 coding sequence is TGTGCCAGCAGCCAAGAACCTCAGGGGATCTACGAGCAGTACTTC.

The chain employs TRBV19 and TRBJ1-1; a possible D gene is TRBD1 (5 bases). Trimming shortened V by 6 bases and J by 0 bases, and 14 bases separated the two germline ends. Per germline, CDR1 LNHDA and CDR2 SQIVND (reference sequence). The CDR3 consists of 15 residues. Here the CDR3 reads CASRDKGNLNTEAFF. The CDR3 DNA reads TGTGCCAGTAGGGATAAGGGGAACCTGAACACTGAAGCTTTCTTT. Using reference TRBV19 and TRBJ1-1 for the parts outside the CDR3, the full variable domain is DGGITQSPKYLFRKEGQNVTLSCEQNLNHDAMYWYRQDPGQGLRLIYYSQIVNDFQKGDIAEGYSVSREKKESFPLTVTSAQKNPTAFYLCASRDKGNLNTEAFFGQGTRLTVV.

V is TRBV19 and J is TRBJ1-1; tentative D call: TRBD1 (6 bases). V was clipped by 8 bases and J by 4 bases, with 17 bases between them. Germline CDR1 reads LNHDA; CDR2 reads SQIVND (reference sequence). This CDR3 is 14 amino acids long. This CDR3 reads CASGETGTSTEAFF. For the CDR3, the DNA is TGTGCCAGTGGGGAGACAGGAACTAGCACTGAAGCTTTCTTT.

The chain combines TRBV7-9 with TRBJ2-5; maybe TRBD2 (6 bases). The germline gives CDR1 SEHNR, CDR2 FQNEAQ (reference sequence). The CDR3 sequence is 15 residues long. Between the trimmed V and J ends, which lost 0 bases and 5 bases, there was a span of 13 bases. The CDR3 coding sequence is TGTGCCAGCAGCTTAGCTGAACTAGCCACGGAGACCCAGTACTTC. Its translation is CASSLAELATETQYF. The full variable domain, rest sourced from reference TRBV7-9 and TRBJ2-5, is DTGVSQNPRHKITKRGQNVTFRCDPISEHNRLYWYRQTLGQGPEFLTYFQNEAQLEKSRLLSDRFSAERPKGSFSTLEIQRTEQGDSAMYLCASSLAELATETQYFGPGTRLLVL.

The chain carries TRBV28 and TRBJ2-7, with 9 bases fitting TRBD2. V shed 6 bases and J 4 bases; nucleotides not matched to a gene: 7. The length of the CDR3 is 14 residues. Per germline, CDR1 MDHEN and CDR2 SYDVKM. CDR3 region: CASRGSGRGYEQYF. CDR3 DNA: TGTGCCAGCAGAGGTAGCGGGAGAGGTTACGAGCAGTACTTC.

The rearrangement joins TRBV29-1 to TRBJ2-5, with 12 bases aligning to TRBD2. The CDR3 runs to 15 residues. V lost 7 bases to trimming and J lost 3 bases; unmatched junction nucleotides: 9. From germline, CDR1 is SQVTM and CDR2 ANQGSEA. The CDR3 loop is CSAGASGRAKETQYF. The CDR3 DNA reads as TGCAGCGCGGGGGCTAGCGGGAGGGCCAAAGAGACCCAGTACTTC.

The rearrangement joins TRBV15 to TRBJ2-3; 11 nucleotides line up with TRBD2. CDR3 length equals 16 residues. Germline V gene data show CDR1 as LNHNV and CDR2 as YYDKDF (reference sequence). J gave up 6 bases and V 0 bases, and 5 bases lay outside the gene matches. CDR3 in DNA: TGTGCCACCAGCAGAGATATACTAGCGGGAGAGGATACGCAGTATTTT. Amino acid sequence: CATSRDILAGEDTQYF.

CDR3: CASSLDRGYEQYF. CDR3 in DNA: TGTGCCAGCAGCTTAGACAGGGGTTACGAGCAGTACTTC. V usage is TRBV11-2 and J usage is TRBJ2-7; D is perhaps TRBD1 (6 bases). V shed 0 bases and J shed 4 bases, with 7 bases lying between them. Germline V gives CDR1 SGHAT, CDR2 FQNNGV. The CDR3 has 13 residues.

The chain joins TRBV9 to TRBJ2-7; perhaps TRBD1 as D (6 bases). CDR3 size: 15 residues. Germline-derived CDR1 and CDR2 are SGDLS and YYNGEE. The V end lost 0 bases, the J end lost 3 bases, and 13 bases lay between the germline ends. This chain's CDR3 is CASSVDGQGFYEQYF. CDR3 DNA: TGTGCCAGCAGCGTAGACGGGCAGGGGTTCTACGAGCAGTACTTC.

The rearrangement joins TRBV7-9 to TRBJ2-2; TRBD1 matches at 9 bases. CDR1 and CDR2 from the germline V gene are SEHNR and FQNEAQ (reference sequence). Losses at the gene ends were 3 bases for V and 3 bases for J; bases not matched to a gene: 2. This CDR3 spans 15 amino acids. CDR3 amino acids: CASSLTGGDTGELFF. The CDR3 nucleotides read TGTGCCAGCAGCTTGACAGGGGGGGACACCGGGGAGCTGTTTTTT.

This chain connects TRBV15 to TRBJ2-7; a weak D match, TRBD1 (7 bases). V was cut by 1 base and J by 0 bases, with 10 bases left in between. CDR1 and CDR2 from the germline V gene are LNHNV and YYDKDF (reference sequence). This CDR3 has 15 residues. This CDR3 reads CATSRGQGLSYEQYF. The CDR3 DNA sequence: TGTGCCACCAGCAGAGGACAGGGACTCTCCTACGAGCAGTACTTC.

The chain couples TRBV30 to TRBJ2-7, with 9 nucleotides matching TRBD1. V shed 6 bases, J shed 4 bases, and the junction held 10 bases outside the gene matches. The CDR3 is 14 residues long. Germline-derived CDR1 and CDR2 are GTSNPN and SVGIG (reference sequence). CDR3 region: CACPRDRAPYEQYF. CDR3 in DNA: TGTGCCTGTCCCCGGGACAGGGCCCCTTACGAGCAGTACTTC.

The V call is TRBV13, the J call TRBJ2-7; 11 positions match TRBD2. J was trimmed by 1 base and V by 1 base; bases with no gene match: 3. This CDR3 has 16 amino acids. From germline, CDR1 is PRHDT and CDR2 FYEKMQ (reference sequence). CDR3 amino acids: CASSLVSGGASYEQYF. Here the CDR3 DNA reads TGTGCCAGCAGCTTAGTTAGCGGGGGGGCGTCCTACGAGCAGTACTTC.

The table lists this clone with a count of one. The chain recombines TRBV4-2 with TRBJ1-5, with 7 bases matching TRBD1. Unmatched junction bases numbered 4, after V lost 0 bases and J lost 2 bases. This CDR3 has 16 amino acids. Germline values: CDR1 LGHNA, CDR2 YNFKEQ. The CDR3 is CASSQEAGGGNQPQHF. CDR3 nucleotide sequence: TGTGCCAGCAGCCAAGAGGCAGGGGGTGGCAATCAGCCCCAGCATTTT.

This chain joins TRBV2 and TRBJ1-5, with no clear D. Deletions cut 7 bases from V and 2 bases from J, with 9 bases between. Germline lookup yields CDR1 SNHLY and CDR2 FYNNEI. This CDR3 has 13 residues. The CDR3 DNA reads as TGTGCCAGCACTCAGTCCGGCAATCAGCCCCAGCATTTT. As protein: CASTQSGNQPQHF. Based on the CDR3 plus reference TRBV2 and TRBJ1-5, the full variable domain is EPEVTQTPSHQVTQMGQEVILRCVPISNHLYFYWYRQILGQKVEFLVSFYNNEISEKSEIFDDQFSVERPDGSNFTLKIRSTKLEDSAMYFCASTQSGNQPQHFGDGTRLSIL.

The chain joins TRBV6-1 to TRBJ1-3, with D hard to call. V gave up 3 bases and J gave up 3 bases, with 6 bases separating them. The CDR3 spans 13 residues. Germline loops: CDR1 MNHNS, CDR2 SASEGT. Here the CDR3 reads CASSDAGGNTIYF. CDR3 bases: TGTGCCAGCAGTGATGCAGGTGGAAACACCATATATTTT.

The chain uses TRBV14 and TRBJ1-5; a possible D gene is TRBD1 (6 bases). V shed 5 bases and J shed 13 bases, with 18 bases lying between them. CDR3 length: 13 amino acids. CDR1 SGHDN and CDR2 FVKESK come from the germline V gene. CDR3 protein: CASSFQEGGDQHF. CDR3 nucleotide sequence: TGTGCCAGCAGCTTTCAGGAAGGGGGGGATCAGCATTTT.